Sequencing of this T cell receptor (beta chain) was carried out in a study of control samples from healthy donors and cancer patients. The CDR3 contains 14 residues. CDR1 is GTSNPN, CDR2 SVGIG, per germline (reference sequence). V lost 6 bases and J lost 8, with 22 bases in between. Produced via immunoSEQ multiplex PCR; TCRdb's table is partial and in-frame only. The sample holds roughly 120,000 clones, roughly 88% seen once. A few counts support this clone. This sequence joins TRBV30 and TRBJ1-2; D remains ambiguous. The sample consisted of blood. This TCR derives from a man aged 35 to 55 in good health. The CDR3 bases are TGTGCCTGCAACCGCCTTATGATCGGCGGGGGCTACACCTTC. It specifies CACNRLMIGGGYTF. The variable domain in full, with the rest retrieved from reference TRBV30 and TRBJ1-2, is SQTIHQWPATLVQPVGSPLSLECTVEGTSNPNLYWYRQAAGRGLQLLFYSVGIGQISSEVPQNLSASRPQDRQFILSSKKLLLSDSGFYLCACNRLMIGGGYTFGSGTRLTVV.